This TCR beta chain was sequenced for a study of blood T cell repertoires in COVID-19. Across the whole study: Both acute and convalescent COVID-19 samples were obtained from the United States, Italy and Spain. The analysed material was cDNA or gDNA that came from T cells, B-cell-depleted T cells, or PBMCs.

Original handling: Estimated nucleated cell counts came from reference gene primer amplification. Sequencing was performed with immunoSEQ multiplex PCR; in TCRdb, only in-frame clones are kept and a portion is missing. The DNA gave D and trimming, while V, J and clone size come from that table. The sample lists 95,000 or so clones; roughly 80% were seen once. The sample was peripheral blood. The TCR was taken from a human donor in a cohort sampled during active COVID-19.

This CDR3 reads CASSLYPARLSYEQYF. The CDR3 coding sequence is TGTGCCAGCAGCTTATACCCAGCTCGACTTTCCTACGAGCAGTACTTC. The chain links TRBV7-9 to TRBJ2-7, with no clear D. V was trimmed by 2 bases and J by 1 base, leaving 15 bases between them. Germline V gene lookup returns CDR1 SEHNR and CDR2 FQNEAQ (reference sequence). There are 16 residues in the CDR3. The variable domain in full, completed from reference TRBV7-9 and TRBJ2-7, reads DTGVSQNPRHKITKRGQNVTFRCDPISEHNRLYWYRQTLGQGPEFLTYFQNEAQLEKSRLLSDRFSAERPKGSFSTLEIQRTEQGDSAMYLCASSLYPARLSYEQYFGPGTRLTVT.